The clone carrying this TCR beta chain was seen a handful of times. At the DNA level, this CDR3 is encoded by other sequences in the same sample as well. Germline-derived CDR1 and CDR2 are KGHSH and LQKENI. V was pared by 0 bases and J by 6 bases, with 3 bases of the junction left unmatched. CDR3 length: 15 residues. These data originate in a study of beta chain features in type 1 diabetes. Study-level information: Over 85,000,000 sorted cells were examined across all samples.

Since all of the isolated RNA was reverse transcribed, expressed TCRB transcripts were what got sequenced. Some clones are missing from TCRdb's copy, which holds only in-frame ones; the method was immunoSEQ multiplex PCR. Of 860,000 or so clones in the sample, under 20% were seen once. The receptor was isolated from a woman aged 18-29 years in good health. Specimen: naive CD4+ T cells from blood. This chain connects TRBV18 to TRBJ2-1, with 9 bases fitting TRBD1. The CDR3 nucleotides are TGTGCCAGCTCACCACCGGGACAGGGACTCAATGAGCAGTTCTTC. Its translation is CASSPPGQGLNEQFF.